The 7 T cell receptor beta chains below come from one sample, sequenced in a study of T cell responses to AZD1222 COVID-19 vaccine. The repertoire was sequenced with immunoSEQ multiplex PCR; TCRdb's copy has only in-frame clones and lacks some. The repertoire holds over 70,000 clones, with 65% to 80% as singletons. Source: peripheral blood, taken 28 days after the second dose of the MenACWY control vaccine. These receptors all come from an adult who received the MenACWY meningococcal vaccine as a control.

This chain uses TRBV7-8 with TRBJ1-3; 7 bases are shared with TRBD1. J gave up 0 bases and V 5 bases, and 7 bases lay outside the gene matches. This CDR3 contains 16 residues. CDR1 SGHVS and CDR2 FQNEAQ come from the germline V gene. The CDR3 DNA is TGTGCCAGCAGCACCAAGGGGGCACCCTCTGGAAACACCATATATTTT. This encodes CASSTKGAPSGNTIYF.

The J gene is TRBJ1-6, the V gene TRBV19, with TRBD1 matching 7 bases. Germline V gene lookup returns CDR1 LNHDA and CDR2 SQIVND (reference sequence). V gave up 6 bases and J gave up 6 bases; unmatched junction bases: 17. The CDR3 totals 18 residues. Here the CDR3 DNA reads TGTGCCAGTAGCCGGGCCGGCCCCAGGGACAGCAGTAATTCACCCCTCCACTTT. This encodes CASSRAGPRDSSNSPLHF.

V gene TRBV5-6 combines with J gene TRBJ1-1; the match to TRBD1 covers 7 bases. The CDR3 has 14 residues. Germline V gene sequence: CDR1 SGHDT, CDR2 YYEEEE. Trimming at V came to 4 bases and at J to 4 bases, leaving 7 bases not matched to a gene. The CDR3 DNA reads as TGTGCCAGCAGCATCGTTGACAGGGCCACTGAAGCTTTCTTT. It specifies CASSIVDRATEAFF.

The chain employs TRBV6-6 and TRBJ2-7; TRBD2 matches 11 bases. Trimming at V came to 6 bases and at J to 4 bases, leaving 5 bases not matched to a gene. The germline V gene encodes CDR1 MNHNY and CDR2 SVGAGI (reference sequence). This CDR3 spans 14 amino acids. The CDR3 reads CASSLGLAEYEQYF. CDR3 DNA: TGTGCCAGCAGCCTGGGACTAGCGGAATACGAGCAGTACTTC.

In DNA form, the CDR3 reads TGTGCCAGCAGCGTAGGATGGGCGGGGGGGCCCCAAGGGTCAGATACGCAGTATTTT. Protein product: CASSVGWAGGPQGSDTQYF. This chain joins TRBV9 and TRBJ2-3; TRBD2 matches 9 bases. V shed 0 bases, J shed 4 bases, and the junction held 15 bases outside the gene matches. This CDR3 contains 19 residues. Germline CDR1 is SGDLS and CDR2 is YYNGEE.

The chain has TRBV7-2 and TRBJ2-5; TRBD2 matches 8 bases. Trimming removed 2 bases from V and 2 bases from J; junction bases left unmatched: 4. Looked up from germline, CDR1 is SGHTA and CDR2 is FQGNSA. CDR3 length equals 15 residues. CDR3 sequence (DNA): TGTGCCAGCAGCTTACGGCGGGGGGATCAAGAGACCCAGTACTTC. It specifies CASSLRRGDQETQYF.

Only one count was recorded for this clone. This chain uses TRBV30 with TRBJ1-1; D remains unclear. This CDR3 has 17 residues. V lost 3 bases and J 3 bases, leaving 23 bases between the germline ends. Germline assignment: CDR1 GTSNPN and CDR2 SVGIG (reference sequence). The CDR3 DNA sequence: TGTGCCTGGAGCCGTCCGGGGTTGTTATTCATTCACACTGAAGCTTTCTTT. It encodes CAWSRPGLLFIHTEAFF.